The 30 T cell receptor beta chains in this list originate from one sample, sequenced in a study of T cell responses to AZD1222 COVID-19 vaccine. Profiled with immunoSEQ multiplex PCR; TCRdb holds only in-frame clones, not every one. The sample has 170,000 or so clones, less than 95% seen once; the top ten hold approximately 1.4%. The sample was peripheral blood, taken on day 0 of AZD1222 vaccination. The receptors here all came from an adult in good health.

The V and J genes are TRBV25-1 and TRBJ2-7, with D maybe TRBD1 (6 bases). V dropped 6 bases and J dropped 0 bases, with 12 bases sitting between them. In germline, CDR1 is MGHDK, CDR2 SYGVNS. CDR3 length equals 14 residues. CDR3 loop: CASSPDRSSYEQYF. The DNA for the CDR3 is TGTGCCAGCAGCCCAGACAGGAGCTCCTACGAGCAGTACTTC.

In this sample, this clone turned up a few times. This chain uses TRBV3-1 (or the pseudogene TRBV3-2) with TRBJ1-2; the match to TRBD1 covers 8 bases. The CDR3 is 14 amino acids. Losses at the gene ends were 1 base for V and 4 bases for J; bases not matched to a gene: 2. CDR1 is LGHDT and CDR2 is YNNKEL in the germline V gene (reference sequence). The CDR3 loop reads CASSQGTGTYGYTF. The CDR3 DNA reads TGTGCCAGCAGCCAAGGGACAGGGACCTATGGCTACACCTTC.

This chain uses TRBV6-5 with TRBJ1-3, with D possibly TRBD1 on 5 matching bases. The CDR3 totals 16 residues. The germline CDR1 and CDR2 sequences are MNHEY and SVGAGI. V gave up 0 bases and J gave up 4 bases, with 13 bases separating them. The CDR3 DNA reads TGTGCCAGCAGTTACTCGGCAGGGCCTGAAGGAAACACCATATATTTT. Its translation: CASSYSAGPEGNTIYF.

This clone has a single count. The rearrangement links TRBV7-2 to TRBJ2-2; D is undetermined. CDR1 is SGHTA and CDR2 is FQGNSA in the germline V gene. The CDR3 is 15 amino acids. V lost 2 bases and J 3 bases, leaving 10 bases between the germline ends. The CDR3 sequence: CASSLNAGDTGELFF. The CDR3 DNA follows: TGTGCCAGCAGCTTAAACGCAGGTGACACCGGGGAGCTGTTTTTT.

The chain joins TRBV9 to TRBJ2-3, with D tentatively TRBD2 (5 bases). The V gene's germline CDR1 is SGDLS and CDR2 YYNGEE. Trimming pared 3 bases from V and 4 bases from J, leaving 18 bases between. The CDR3 extends over 16 amino acids. CDR3: CASSEWAIAGADTQYF. The CDR3 nucleotides read TGTGCCAGCAGCGAATGGGCGATAGCCGGGGCAGATACGCAGTATTTT.

The gene calls are TRBV5-1 and TRBJ2-1; unclear D gene. Germline lookup yields CDR1 SGHRS and CDR2 YFSETQ. Trimming took off 0 bases at V and 7 bases at J, with 8 bases between the two ends. CDR3 length equals 13 residues. The CDR3 reads CASSLDSLNEQFF. Written as DNA, the CDR3 is TGCGCCAGCAGCTTGGACTCGCTTAATGAGCAGTTCTTC. The full variable domain, its missing parts supplied by reference TRBV5-1 and TRBJ2-1, is KAGVTQTPRYLIKTRGQQVTLSCSPISGHRSVSWYQQTPGQGLQFLFEYFSETQRNKGNFPGRFSGRQFSNSRSEMNVSTLELGDSALYLCASSLDSLNEQFFGPGTRLTVL.

This sequence joins TRBV27 and TRBJ1-1, with 8 bases that match TRBD1. The V gene end was trimmed by 4 bases and the J gene end by 3 bases; junction bases not matched to a gene: 7. CDR1 is MNHEY, CDR2 SMNVEV, per germline (reference sequence). The CDR3 runs 15 residues. This CDR3 is CASSSGTGGYTEAFF. As DNA, the CDR3 is TGTGCCAGCAGTTCCGGGACAGGCGGTTACACTGAAGCTTTCTTT.

This clone was seen just once. The chain has TRBV10-3 and TRBJ2-7, with no clear D. The germline V gene has CDR1 ENHRY and CDR2 SYGVKD. V lost 2 bases, J lost 2 bases, and 10 bases lay in between. This CDR3 spans 14 amino acids. This CDR3 reads CAISETKKAYEQYF. The CDR3 nucleotides read TGTGCCATCAGTGAGACTAAGAAAGCCTACGAGCAGTACTTC.

This chain connects TRBV7-9 to TRBJ1-3; the D is unclear. This CDR3 spans 14 amino acids. Trimming took off 8 bases at V and 0 bases at J, with 11 bases between the two ends. Per the germline V gene, CDR1 is SEHNR and CDR2 is FQNEAQ (reference sequence). CDR3 region: CASDRESSGNTIYF. CDR3 nucleotides: TGTGCCAGCGATAGGGAAAGCTCTGGAAACACCATATATTTT.

This chain uses TRBV5-4 with TRBJ1-2; maybe TRBD1 (6 bases). Germline loops: CDR1 SGHNT, CDR2 YYREEE (reference sequence). V was clipped by 2 bases and J by 3 bases, with 17 bases between them. The CDR3 has 16 residues. The CDR3 spells CASSFISRGFDYGYTF. The CDR3 bases are TGTGCCAGCAGCTTTATCAGTAGGGGGTTTGACTATGGCTACACCTTC.

The gene calls are TRBV28 and TRBJ1-1; no reliable D call. From germline, CDR1 is MDHEN and CDR2 SYDVKM. Trimming pared 3 bases from V and 4 bases from J, leaving 12 bases between. This CDR3 comprises 14 residues. CDR3 coding DNA: TGTGCCAGCAGTTTGGACCTAATCGGCACTGAAGCTTTCTTT. Residues: CASSLDLIGTEAFF.

The chain has TRBV18 and TRBJ2-5, with 14 bases that match TRBD2. The CDR3 has 18 residues. The V and J ends lost 5 bases and 5 bases, in that order; junction bases with no gene match: 13. The V gene's germline CDR1 is KGHSH and CDR2 LQKENI. The CDR3 nucleotides read TGTGCCAGCTCATCGAACGGACTAGCGGGGGGCCTAGGGGAGACCCAGTACTTC. Translation gives CASSSNGLAGGLGETQYF.

The rearrangement uses TRBV6-1 and TRBJ2-1, with D unclear. There are 15 residues in the CDR3. Trimming cost V 3 bases and J 4 bases, with 13 bases left between them. Looked up from germline, CDR1 is MNHNS and CDR2 is SASEGT. The CDR3 region has the DNA TGTGCCAGCAGTGACAGGATAATAACATACAATGAGCAGTTCTTC. This codes for CASSDRIITYNEQFF.

The V and J genes are TRBV5-6 and TRBJ2-3; 7 positions agree with TRBD1. Losses at the gene ends were 4 bases for V and 4 bases for J; bases not matched to a gene: 3. The germline V gene has CDR1 SGHDT and CDR2 YYEEEE. The CDR3 runs to 13 residues. The CDR3 here is CASSHQGADTQYF. CDR3 nucleotide sequence: TGTGCCAGCAGCCACCAGGGGGCAGATACGCAGTATTTT.

CDR3 coding DNA: TGTGCCACCGGGACAGGAGTGAGCACCGGGGAGCTGTTTTTT. Translating gives CATGTGVSTGELFF. The J gene is TRBJ2-2, the V gene TRBV24-1, with TRBD1 identical over 8 bases. CDR1 and CDR2 (germline): KGHDR, SFDVKD. J lost 4 bases, V lost 9 bases, and 6 bases had no gene match. This CDR3 region has 14 residues.

The rearrangement joins TRBV19 to TRBJ1-5; D perhaps matches TRBD1 (5 bases). The CDR3 runs 15 residues. V gave up 4 bases and J gave up 6 bases, with 16 bases separating them. Germline CDR1 is LNHDA and CDR2 is SQIVND (reference sequence). The CDR3 nucleotides are TGTGCCAGTAGTACTCCGGGACTCGGAGGTCAGCCCCAGCATTTT. This translates into CASSTPGLGGQPQHF. The full variable domain, in which reference TRBV19 and TRBJ1-5 provide the parts outside the CDR3, is DGGITQSPKYLFRKEGQNVTLSCEQNLNHDAMYWYRQDPGQGLRLIYYSQIVNDFQKGDIAEGYSVSREKKESFPLTVTSAQKNPTAFYLCASSTPGLGGQPQHFGDGTRLSIL.

This sequence joins TRBV11-2 and TRBJ1-4; TRBD1 might be the D (5 bases). The CDR3 has 15 amino acids. V was clipped by 2 bases and J by 4 bases, with 11 bases between them. CDR1 and CDR2 from the germline V gene are SGHAT and FQNNGV. The CDR3: CASSLRPGLNEKLFF. The CDR3 DNA sequence: TGTGCCAGCAGCTTACGCCCGGGGCTTAATGAAAAACTGTTTTTT.

V gene TRBV27 combines with J gene TRBJ2-5; TRBD1 aligns across 9 bases. Germline assignment: CDR1 MNHEY and CDR2 SMNVEV (reference sequence). V lost 8 bases, J lost 0 bases, and 4 bases stayed unmatched. This CDR3 contains 14 residues. The CDR3 DNA follows: TGTGCCAGCCGTAGGACAGGGGACCAAGAGACCCAGTACTTC. Its protein product is CASRRTGDQETQYF.

The V call is TRBV9, the J call TRBJ2-3, with a weak D call TRBD1 (6 bases). CDR1 and CDR2 (germline): SGDLS, YYNGEE. Between the trimmed V and J ends, which lost 3 bases and 1 base, there was a span of 18 bases. The length of the CDR3 is 17 residues. This CDR3 reads CASSGTLGAFGTDTQYF. CDR3 in DNA: TGTGCCAGCAGCGGGACTCTGGGGGCATTTGGCACAGATACGCAGTATTTT.

The chain is built from TRBV30 and TRBJ2-4, with 10 bases aligning to TRBD1. Trimming cost V 3 bases and J 7 bases; bases outside gene matches: 3. Germline V gives CDR1 GTSNPN, CDR2 SVGIG (reference sequence). The CDR3 loop spans 13 amino acids. CDR3 coding DNA: TGTGCCTGGAGCCGGGGACAGGGGAACATTCAGTACTTC. Protein product: CAWSRGQGNIQYF.

This clone was counted a few times. The V call is TRBV28, the J call TRBJ1-2; D gene unclear. The CDR3 totals 13 residues. The germline V gene has CDR1 MDHEN and CDR2 SYDVKM. V shed 6 bases and J shed 1 base, with 9 bases lying between them. CDR3 in amino acids: CASRLTLNYGYTF. CDR3 sequence (DNA): TGTGCCAGCAGACTGACACTTAACTATGGCTACACCTTC.

The V and J genes are TRBV6-1 and TRBJ1-5; D is perhaps TRBD1 (6 bases). Germline V CDR1 and CDR2: MNHNS, SASEGT. This CDR3 has 15 amino acids. With 2 bases removed from V and 6 bases from J, the gap between germline ends came to 14 bases. This chain's CDR3 is CASSELIQGSQPQHF. The CDR3 DNA reads as TGTGCCAGCAGTGAACTAATACAGGGAAGTCAGCCCCAGCATTTT.

This clone was seen only a few times. Here the CDR3 reads CASSLTGGPHNEQFF. In DNA, the CDR3 is TGTGCCAGCAGCCTGACGGGGGGCCCCCACAATGAGCAGTTCTTC. The V gene is TRBV7-2, the J gene TRBJ2-1; possibly TRBD2 for D (7 bases). Germline V CDR1 and CDR2: SGHTA, FQGNSA. There are 15 residues in the CDR3. Trimming removed 5 bases from V and 5 bases from J, with 16 bases in between. Variable domain in full (rest from reference TRBV7-2 and TRBJ2-1): GAGVSQSPSNKVTEKGKDVELRCDPISGHTALYWYRQSLGQGLEFLIYFQGNSAPDKSGLPSDRFSAERTGGSVSTLTIQRTQQEDSAVYLCASSLTGGPHNEQFFGPGTRLTVL.

The chain joins TRBV4-1 to TRBJ1-2; 9 bases align to TRBD1. The CDR3 consists of 17 residues. From germline, CDR1 is MGHRA and CDR2 YSYEKL. After removal of 2 bases from V and 4 bases from J, the junction contained 11 bases not matched to a gene. CDR3 in amino acids: CASSQNLDRGTFYGYTF. CDR3 sequence (DNA): TGCGCCAGCAGCCAAAACTTGGACAGGGGTACCTTCTATGGCTACACCTTC.

This sequence joins TRBV7-3 and TRBJ2-1; TRBD2 is a possible D gene (5 bases). Germline V gene data show CDR1 as SGHTA and CDR2 as FQGTGA. The CDR3 loop spans 14 amino acids. The V end lost 5 bases, the J end lost 8 bases, and 16 bases lay between the germline ends. DNA of the CDR3: TGTGCCAGCAGCAAACGAGGGTTAGTCGATGAGCAGTTCTTC. Amino acid sequence: CASSKRGLVDEQFF.

The chain combines TRBV3-1 (or the pseudogene TRBV3-2) with TRBJ2-2; D remains unclear. The CDR3 spans 13 residues. V was pared by 4 bases and J by 4 bases, with 7 bases between. Germline lookup yields CDR1 LGHDT and CDR2 YNNKEL (reference sequence). The CDR3: CASSRLGTGELFF. In DNA, the CDR3 is TGTGCCAGCAGCCGATTAGGCACCGGGGAGCTGTTTTTT.

This clone was observed once. This sequence joins TRBV7-2 and TRBJ1-1; D might be TRBD1 (5 bases). Germline V gene lookup returns CDR1 SGHTA and CDR2 FQGNSA. Between the trimmed V and J ends, which lost 6 bases and 4 bases, there was a span of 15 bases. This CDR3 is built from 14 residues. The CDR3 region is CASSPGPPVTEAFF. The CDR3 DNA sequence: TGTGCCAGCAGTCCGGGACCGCCGGTCACTGAAGCTTTCTTT.

The gene calls are TRBV7-9 and TRBJ2-1; D remains unclear. The CDR3 contains 13 residues. Trimming removed 1 base from V and 7 bases from J, with 8 bases in between. Germline CDR1 and CDR2: SEHNR and FQNEAQ (reference sequence). The CDR3 nucleotides read TGTGCCAGCAGCTTAGAGTCGGCTAATGAGCAGTTCTTC. Protein sequence: CASSLESANEQFF.

The chain links TRBV18 to TRBJ1-2; D possibly corresponds to TRBD1 (6 bases). Trimming took off 7 bases at V and 0 bases at J, with 12 bases between the two ends. The CDR3 is made up of 14 amino acids. Per germline, CDR1 KGHSH and CDR2 LQKENI. CDR3 sequence: CASFPGQSNYGYTF. Written as DNA, the CDR3 is TGTGCCAGCTTCCCGGGACAATCTAACTATGGCTACACCTTC.

This clone came up a few times. This rearrangement joins TRBV19 to TRBJ1-2; 8 bases are shared with TRBD1. The CDR3 loop spans 14 amino acids. The J segment lost 4 bases and the V segment lost 4 bases, leaving 5 bases of the junction unmatched. Germline CDR1 LNHDA, CDR2 SQIVND (reference sequence). DNA of the CDR3: TGTGCCAGTAGTAAATGGACAGGGCCCTATGGCTACACCTTC. Protein product: CASSKWTGPYGYTF.